This T cell receptor (beta chain) was retrieved from a study of T cells in localized non-small cell lung cancer. The CDR3 length is 16 residues. V lost 0 bases, J lost 4 bases, and 4 bases stayed unmatched. Looked up from germline, CDR1 is SGHNT and CDR2 is YYREEE (reference sequence). Measured with immunoSEQ multiplex PCR; TCRdb has only the in-frame clones, and not every one. In the table there are about 22,000 clones, approximately 84% of which are singletons. In the case of this clone: Antigen unknown.

Study results and limitations: Of the tissues analyzed, uninvolved adjacent lung showed maximal T cell clonality, greater than tumor. Appearance in adjacent lung was seen for a median approximately 58 of the top 100 tumor clones. Since sequencing was restricted to only one region of the tumor, intratumor heterogeneity remains a possibility.

This TCR was sampled from a man between 35 and 75 years old with stage I lung adenocarcinoma. The specimen comprised peripheral blood, sampled before any cancer treatment. The rearrangement uses TRBV5-4 and TRBJ2-2, with 9 bases fitting TRBD2. The CDR3 reads CASSLGLAESTGELFF. Here the CDR3 DNA reads TGTGCCAGCAGCTTGGGACTAGCGGAATCCACCGGGGAGCTGTTTTTT. Full variable domain (rest looked up from reference TRBV5-4 and TRBJ2-2): ETGVTQSPTHLIKTRGQQVTLRCSSQSGHNTVSWYQQALGQGPQFIFQYYREEENGRGNFPPRFSGLQFPNYSSELNVNALELDDSALYLCASSLGLAESTGELFFGEGSRLTVL.